This TCR beta chain is drawn from a study of blood T cell repertoires in COVID-19. In the original workflow: Reference gene primers were amplified, and this amplification served to estimate nucleated cell counts. The assay was immunoSEQ multiplex PCR, and TCRdb's table has in-frame clones only and misses some. V and J calls and clone size come straight from that table; D and trimming were deduced from the DNA. This table holds 250,000 to 300,000 clones, about 88% found once. With V trimmed by 3 bases and J by 5 bases, 7 bases remained unmatched. The CDR3 is 15 residues long. Germline V gene sequence: CDR1 LGHNA, CDR2 YNFKEQ. The cohort comprised adults aged about 18 to 90 years residing in about two dozen US areas.

The V gene is TRBV4-2, the J gene TRBJ2-7; 10 bases fit TRBD2. The sample comprised PBMCs or T cells enriched from blood (not recorded which). The sequence was obtained from a woman between 55 and 75 years old in a cohort exposed to, infected with or recovered from COVID-19 (not recorded which). CDR3 in amino acids: CASSQRLAGEDEQYF. For the CDR3, the DNA is TGTGCCAGCAGCCAGCGGCTAGCGGGAGAGGACGAGCAGTACTTC.